This T cell receptor (beta chain) was retrieved from a study of molecular identifiers for immune sequencing clone quantification. Germline V gives CDR1 SGHNT, CDR2 YENEEA. The CDR3 has 14 amino acids. Between the trimmed V and J ends, which lost 5 bases and 2 bases, there was a span of 13 bases. It was with previously described methods and listed TCR primers that bulk TCR libraries were made. TCRdb re-derived calls from the PCR reads in MiXCR, one entry per CDR3 protein. The data show approximately 670,000 distinct CDR3 sequences, approximately 20% seen once. Sequenced material: naive CD8+ T cells from blood, with Jurkat cell RNA spiked in. Sample subset: FACS-sorted CD8+CD4-CCR7+CD45RA+ naive T cells. This rearrangement joins TRBV11-3 to TRBJ2-7, with D hard to call. This TCR was sampled from a human donor in good health. Some libraries in this study had Jurkat cell RNA spiked in. The CDR3 DNA follows: TGTGCCAGCAGCAAAAATCCAAGAGCCTACGAGCAGTACTTC. This translates into CASSKNPRAYEQYF.